This paragraph covers one T cell receptor beta chain sequence. The CDR3 spans 15 residues. Unmatched junction bases numbered 8, after V lost 4 bases and J lost 8 bases. Per germline, CDR1 SEHNR and CDR2 FQNEAQ (reference sequence). The sample is drawn from a study of blood T cell repertoires in COVID-19. Study-level information: Two negative PCRs, clearance, or symptom resolution characterized the recovered Cohort 3 donors. Sample material is recorded as cDNA or gDNA derived from T cells, B-cell-depleted T cells, or PBMCs.

Per the authors' pipeline: The authors estimated nucleated cell counts from reference gene primer amplification. This table comes from immunoSEQ multiplex PCR, and its TCRdb copy is limited to in-frame clones, with some not included. The DNA gave D and trimming, while V, J and clone size come from that table. The table shows some 200,000 clones, with 80% to 90% occurring only once. This chain uses TRBV7-9 with TRBJ1-3, with 10 positions matching TRBD1. The sample consisted of PBMCs or T cells enriched from blood (not recorded which). The clonotype was recovered from a woman between 45 and 65 years old in a cohort exposed to, infected with or recovered from COVID-19 (not recorded which). CDR3 nucleotides: TGTGCCAGCAGCTCCATGGACAGGGGGTACGACACCATATATTTT. Protein product: CASSSMDRGYDTIYF.